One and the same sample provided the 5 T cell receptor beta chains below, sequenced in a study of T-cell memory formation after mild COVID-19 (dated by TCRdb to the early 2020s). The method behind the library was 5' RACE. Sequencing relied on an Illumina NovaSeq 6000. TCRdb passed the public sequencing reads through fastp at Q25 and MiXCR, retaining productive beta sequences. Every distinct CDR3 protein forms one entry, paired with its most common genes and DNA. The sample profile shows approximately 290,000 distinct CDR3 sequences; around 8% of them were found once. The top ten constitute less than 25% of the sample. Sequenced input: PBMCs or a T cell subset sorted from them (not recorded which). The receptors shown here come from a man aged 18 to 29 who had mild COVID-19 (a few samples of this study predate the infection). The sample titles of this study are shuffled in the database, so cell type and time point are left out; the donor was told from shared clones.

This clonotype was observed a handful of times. CDR3: CASSISIGDMTEAFF. DNA for the CDR3: TGTGCCAGTAGTATAAGTATAGGGGATATGACTGAAGCTTTCTTT. This rearrangement joins TRBV19 to TRBJ1-1; TRBD1 is a possible D gene (5 bases). The germline V and J ends were trimmed by 2 bases and 5 bases, with 15 bases remaining between them. Germline-derived CDR1 and CDR2 are LNHDA and SQIVND (reference sequence). The CDR3 spans 15 residues. The whole variable domain, filled in from reference TRBV19 and TRBJ1-1, reads DGGITQSPKYLFRKEGQNVTLSCEQNLNHDAMYWYRQDPGQGLRLIYYSQIVNDFQKGDIAEGYSVSREKKESFPLTVTSAQKNPTAFYLCASSISIGDMTEAFFGQGTRLTVV.

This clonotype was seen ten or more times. The CDR3 DNA is TGCGCCAGCGCGCCGGGGGCGACTTACAATGAGCAGTTCTTC. Its translation is CASAPGATYNEQFF. The chain couples TRBV5-1 to TRBJ2-1, with D perhaps TRBD1 or TRBD2 (6 bases each). The ends were cut back, 7 bases at V and 4 bases at J, with 15 bases in the middle. This CDR3 has 14 amino acids. Germline CDR1 and CDR2: SGHRS and YFSETQ.

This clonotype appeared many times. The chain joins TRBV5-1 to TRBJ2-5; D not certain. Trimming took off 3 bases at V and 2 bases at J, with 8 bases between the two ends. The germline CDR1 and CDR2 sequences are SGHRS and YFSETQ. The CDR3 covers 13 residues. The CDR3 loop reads CASSSSPQETQYF. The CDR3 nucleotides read TGCGCCAGCAGCTCTTCCCCGCAAGAGACCCAGTACTTC.

The DNA for the CDR3 is TGCAGTGCTCATCCGGGACATGGGGATGAGCAGTTCTTC. This gives the protein CSAHPGHGDEQFF. The chain links TRBV20-1 to TRBJ2-1; possibly TRBD1 for D (6 bases). Germline V CDR1 and CDR2: DFQATT, SNEGSKA (reference sequence). V was clipped by 5 bases and J by 8 bases, with 16 bases between them. This CDR3 has 13 amino acids.

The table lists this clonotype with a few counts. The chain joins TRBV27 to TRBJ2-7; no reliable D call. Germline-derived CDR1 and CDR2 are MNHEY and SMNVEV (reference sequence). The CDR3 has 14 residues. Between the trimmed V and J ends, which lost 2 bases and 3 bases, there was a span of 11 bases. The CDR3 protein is CASSLNPLSYEQYV. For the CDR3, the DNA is TGTGCCAGCAGTTTAAACCCATTAAGCTACGAGCAGTACGTC.